Presented here are 16 T cell receptor beta chains from one specimen sequenced in a study of cytomegalovirus exposure and HLA in healthy donors. This PCR relied on a set of 60 Vbeta primers and 13 Jbeta primers. TCRdb keeps only in-frame clones here, not all; method: immunoSEQ multiplex PCR. The sample lists roughly 68,000 clones, 65% to 70% occurring once. The sample consisted of PBMCs. The receptors here all came from a man in his forties in good health and CMV-seropositive.

The chain is built from TRBV5-8 and TRBJ1-2; 12 bases line up with TRBD1. The CDR3 is 15 amino acids. Germline V gives CDR1 SGHTS, CDR2 YDEGEE. V lost 3 bases to trimming and J lost 6 bases; unmatched junction nucleotides: 6. The DNA for the CDR3 is TGTGCCAGCAGCTGGGGGACAGGGGGCGCGAATGGCTACACCTTC. It codes for CASSWGTGGANGYTF.

The gene calls are TRBV19 and TRBJ1-4; 9 bases fit TRBD1. The CDR3 length is 15 residues. Per germline, CDR1 LNHDA and CDR2 SQIVND (reference sequence). The V segment lost 8 bases and the J segment 5 bases; nucleotides outside the gene matches: 9. In DNA form, the CDR3 reads TGTGCCAGTTGGGGAACCGGGACAGGGAATGAAAAACTGTTTTTT. Translating gives CASWGTGTGNEKLFF.

The chain combines TRBV9 with TRBJ2-3, with 9 bases that match TRBD1. The V and J ends lost 3 bases and 2 bases, in that order; junction bases with no gene match: 7. Germline CDR1 SGDLS, CDR2 YYNGEE. The CDR3 spans 16 residues. The CDR3 protein is CASSELQGAPTDTQYF. In DNA, the CDR3 is TGTGCCAGCAGCGAATTACAGGGGGCGCCCACAGATACGCAGTATTTT.

This clone has a handful of counts. The chain combines TRBV7-3 with TRBJ2-2, with 8 bases identical to TRBD1. This CDR3 is 14 amino acids long. J was trimmed by 7 bases and V by 5 bases; bases with no gene match: 6. Per the germline V gene, CDR1 is SGHTA and CDR2 is FQGTGA. CDR3 sequence: CASSPGQAGGELFF. The CDR3, as DNA: TGTGCCAGCAGCCCGGGACAGGCGGGCGGGGAGCTGTTTTTT.

In this sample, this clone turned up a few times. V usage is TRBV6-1 and J usage is TRBJ1-2; D is uncertain. The CDR3 sequence is 14 residues long. CDR1 and CDR2 from the germline V gene are MNHNS and SASEGT. V gave up 8 bases and J gave up 0 bases, with 13 bases separating them. CDR3 DNA: TGTGCCAGCGCGTGGCTAGAAGCTAACTATGGCTACACCTTC. As protein: CASAWLEANYGYTF.

The rearrangement uses TRBV7-9 and TRBJ1-2; D is possibly TRBD1 (5 bases). There are 14 residues in the CDR3. Germline V gene sequence: CDR1 SEHNR, CDR2 FQNEAQ (reference sequence). V lost 3 bases and J 6 bases, leaving 14 bases between the germline ends. The CDR3 DNA sequence: TGTGCCAGCAGCTTCCAGGGTTGGGGAAATGGCTACACCTTC. Its translation is CASSFQGWGNGYTF.

The chain couples TRBV27 to TRBJ2-2, with TRBD1 matching 8 bases. Germline CDR1 and CDR2: MNHEY and SMNVEV (reference sequence). V shed 3 bases, J shed 10 bases, and the junction held 7 bases outside the gene matches. CDR3 length equals 14 residues. In nucleotides, the CDR3 is TGTGCCAGCAGTTTTCAGGGGGCGAATTCGGAGCTGTTTTTT. This translates into CASSFQGANSELFF.

This chain connects TRBV7-2 to TRBJ2-2; 7 bases map to TRBD1. The CDR3 is 16 residues long. Trimming took 4 bases from V and 2 from J; bases not matched to a gene: 7. Germline CDR1 reads SGHTA; CDR2 reads FQGNSA. CDR3 region: CASSSLGGLNTGELFF. CDR3 coding DNA: TGTGCCAGCAGCTCTCTAGGGGGCCTCAACACCGGGGAGCTGTTTTTT.

The V call is TRBV23-1, the J call TRBJ1-1; TRBD1 is a possible D gene (5 bases). TRBV23-1 is sorted into the ORF group, with uncertain function. The CDR3 extends over 12 amino acids. Trimming took 8 bases from V and 3 from J, leaving 10 bases between them. The CDR3 region is CASGGGYTEAFF. DNA for the CDR3: TGCGCCAGCGGGGGGGGTTACACTGAAGCTTTCTTT.

CDR3 in DNA: TGCGCCAGCAGTTCTAATCGGGGTGAGCAGTACTTC. Its protein product is CASSSNRGEQYF. V gene TRBV4-1 combines with J gene TRBJ2-7, with a tentative D call TRBD2 (5 bases). The germline V gene encodes CDR1 MGHRA and CDR2 YSYEKL. Trimming shortened V by 6 bases and J by 7 bases, and 13 bases separated the two germline ends. The CDR3 is made up of 12 amino acids.

This clone was picked up a small number of times. The V and J genes are TRBV2 and TRBJ2-3; D remains ambiguous. With 1 base removed from V and 6 bases from J, the gap between germline ends came to 14 bases. The CDR3 has 15 amino acids. Germline CDR1 is SNHLY and CDR2 is FYNNEI. As DNA, the CDR3 is TGTGCCAGCAGTGAAGTATCGAGTGCCGTCGATACGCAGTATTTT. Residues: CASSEVSSAVDTQYF.

The V call is TRBV28, the J call TRBJ1-2, with 11 bases identical to TRBD1. Unmatched junction bases numbered 12, after V lost 8 bases and J lost 7 bases. Germline V gene lookup returns CDR1 MDHEN and CDR2 SYDVKM. The CDR3 spans 15 residues. CDR3 protein: CASAIPGQGEPGYTF. Here the CDR3 DNA reads TGTGCCAGCGCTATACCGGGACAGGGGGAGCCTGGCTACACCTTC.

The genes are TRBV4-3 and TRBJ1-2, with a tentative D call TRBD1 (6 bases). The V and J ends lost 1 base and 7 bases respectively, with 16 bases between them. Germline-derived CDR1 and CDR2 are LGHNA and YSLEER. The CDR3 runs 15 residues. The CDR3 DNA is TGCGCCAGCAGCCAAGGTCCTCAGGGGATAAGTGGCTACACCTTC. It is translated as CASSQGPQGISGYTF.

The V gene is TRBV4-2, the J gene TRBJ2-1; 8 nucleotides align to TRBD2. The CDR3 length is 16 residues. J was trimmed by 4 bases and V by 2 bases; bases with no gene match: 7. Per germline, CDR1 LGHNA and CDR2 YNFKEQ. CDR3 coding DNA: TGTGCCAGCAGCCAAAGCGGGGGACTAGGGTACAATGAGCAGTTCTTC. It yields the protein CASSQSGGLGYNEQFF.

This chain joins TRBV7-9 and TRBJ1-4, with a tentative D call TRBD1 (6 bases). CDR3 length equals 14 residues. Germline loops: CDR1 SEHNR, CDR2 FQNEAQ (reference sequence). Trimming took off 5 bases at V and 4 bases at J, with 11 bases between the two ends. CDR3 sequence: CASSHLDSNEKLFF. DNA for the CDR3: TGTGCCAGCAGCCATCTGGACAGTAATGAAAAACTGTTTTTT.

This rearrangement joins TRBV19 to TRBJ2-7, with 7 nucleotides matching TRBD1. Germline V lookup: CDR1 LNHDA, CDR2 SQIVND (reference sequence). With V trimmed by 2 bases and J by 4 bases, 2 bases remained unmatched. There are 13 residues in the CDR3. As DNA, the CDR3 is TGTGCCAGTAGTATACAGGGGGAGTACGAGCAGTACTTC. Its protein product is CASSIQGEYEQYF.